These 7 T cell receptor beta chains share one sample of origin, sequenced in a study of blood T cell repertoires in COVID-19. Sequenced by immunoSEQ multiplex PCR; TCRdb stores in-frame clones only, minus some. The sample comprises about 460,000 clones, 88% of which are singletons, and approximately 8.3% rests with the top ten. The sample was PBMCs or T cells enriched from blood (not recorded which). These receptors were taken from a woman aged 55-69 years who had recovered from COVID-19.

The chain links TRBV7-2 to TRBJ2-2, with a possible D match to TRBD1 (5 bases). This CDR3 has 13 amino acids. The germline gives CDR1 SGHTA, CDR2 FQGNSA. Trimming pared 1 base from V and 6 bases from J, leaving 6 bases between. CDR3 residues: CASSLVGPGELFF. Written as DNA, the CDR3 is TGTGCCAGCAGCTTAGTGGGGCCCGGGGAGCTGTTTTTT.

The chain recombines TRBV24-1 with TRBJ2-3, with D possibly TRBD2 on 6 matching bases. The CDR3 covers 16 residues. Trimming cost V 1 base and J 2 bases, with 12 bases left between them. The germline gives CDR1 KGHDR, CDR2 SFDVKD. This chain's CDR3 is CATSDFGGAYTDTQYF. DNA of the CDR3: TGTGCCACCAGTGATTTTGGAGGGGCGTACACAGATACGCAGTATTTT.

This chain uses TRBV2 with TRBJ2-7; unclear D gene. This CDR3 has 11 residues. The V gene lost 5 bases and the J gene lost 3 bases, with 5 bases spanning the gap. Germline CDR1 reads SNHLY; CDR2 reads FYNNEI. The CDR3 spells CASSWLYEQYV. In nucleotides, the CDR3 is TGTGCCAGCAGTTGGCTCTACGAGCAGTACGTC.

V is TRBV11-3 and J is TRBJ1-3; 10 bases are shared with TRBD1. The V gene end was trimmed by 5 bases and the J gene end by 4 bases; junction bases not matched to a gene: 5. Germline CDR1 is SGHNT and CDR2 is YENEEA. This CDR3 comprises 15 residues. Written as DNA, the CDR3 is TGTGCCAGCAGCCCGGGACAGGGGAAAGGAAACACCATATATTTT. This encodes CASSPGQGKGNTIYF. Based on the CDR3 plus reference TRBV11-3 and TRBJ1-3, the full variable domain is EAGVVQSPRYKIIEKKQPVAFWCNPISGHNTLYWYLQNLGQGPELLIRYENEEAVDDSQLPKDRFSAERLKGVDSTLKIQPAELGDSAVYLCASSPGQGKGNTIYFGEGSWLTVV.

CDR3 bases: TGTGCCAGTAGCCCCGCCGCGGGCAATCAGCCCCAGCATTTT. It specifies CASSPAAGNQPQHF. The rearrangement joins TRBV19 to TRBJ1-5, with D uncertain. The germline V gene encodes CDR1 LNHDA and CDR2 SQIVND (reference sequence). V was shortened by 6 bases and J by 2 bases, with 11 bases between the two germline ends. The CDR3 is 14 amino acids.

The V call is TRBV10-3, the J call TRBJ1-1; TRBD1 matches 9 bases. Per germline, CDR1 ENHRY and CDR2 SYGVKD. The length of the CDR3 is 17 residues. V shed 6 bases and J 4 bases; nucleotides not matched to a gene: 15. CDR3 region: CAIRKQGAPLSVTEAFF. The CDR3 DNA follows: TGTGCCATCAGGAAACAGGGGGCCCCATTGTCGGTCACTGAAGCTTTCTTT.

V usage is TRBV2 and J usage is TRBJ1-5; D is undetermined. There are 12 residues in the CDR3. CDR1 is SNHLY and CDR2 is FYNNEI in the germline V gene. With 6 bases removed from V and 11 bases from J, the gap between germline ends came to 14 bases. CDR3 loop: CASRPPGKAQHF. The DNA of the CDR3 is TGTGCCAGCAGGCCTCCGGGAAAGGCCCAGCATTTT. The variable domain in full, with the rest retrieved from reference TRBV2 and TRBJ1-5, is EPEVTQTPSHQVTQMGQEVILRCVPISNHLYFYWYRQILGQKVEFLVSFYNNEISEKSEIFDDQFSVERPDGSNFTLKIRSTKLEDSAMYFCASRPPGKAQHFGDGTRLSIL.